This record looks at one T cell receptor (beta chain) sequence and its context. The CDR3 totals 15 residues. V shed 5 bases and J 1 base; nucleotides not matched to a gene: 6. Germline V gene data show CDR1 as SGHAT and CDR2 as FQDESV (reference sequence). Survey-level immunoSEQ sequencing profiled the TCR beta repertoire. Profiling relied on immunoSEQ multiplex PCR, and the TCRdb table lists in-frame clones only, not all of them. This table has nearly 70,000 clones, around 93% appearing once. The sample was PBMCs. This receptor was obtained from a man aged 35-49 years with rheumatoid arthritis. The rearrangement uses TRBV11-1 and TRBJ2-3; 7 bases line up with TRBD2. The CDR3 region has the DNA TGTGCCAGCAGCGGGGGAACTAGCGGCACAGATACGCAGTATTTT. Protein sequence: CASSGGTSGTDTQYF.